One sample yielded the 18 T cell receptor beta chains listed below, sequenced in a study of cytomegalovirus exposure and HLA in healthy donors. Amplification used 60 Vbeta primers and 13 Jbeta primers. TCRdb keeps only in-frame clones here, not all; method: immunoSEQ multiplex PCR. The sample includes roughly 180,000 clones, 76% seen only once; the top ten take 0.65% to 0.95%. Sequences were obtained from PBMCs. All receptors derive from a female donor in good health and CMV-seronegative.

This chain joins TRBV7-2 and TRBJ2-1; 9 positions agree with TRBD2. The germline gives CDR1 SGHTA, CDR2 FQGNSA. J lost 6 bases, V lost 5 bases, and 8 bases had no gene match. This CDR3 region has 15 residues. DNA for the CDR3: TGTGCCAGCAGCCCCCGAGCGGGAGGCACCAATGAGCAGTTCTTC. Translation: CASSPRAGGTNEQFF.

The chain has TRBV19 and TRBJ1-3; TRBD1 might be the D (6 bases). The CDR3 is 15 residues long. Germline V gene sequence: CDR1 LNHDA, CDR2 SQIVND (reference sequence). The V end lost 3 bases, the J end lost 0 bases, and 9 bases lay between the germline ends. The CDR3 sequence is CASSMGASSGNTIYF. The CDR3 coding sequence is TGTGCCAGTAGTATGGGGGCCAGCTCTGGAAACACCATATATTTT.

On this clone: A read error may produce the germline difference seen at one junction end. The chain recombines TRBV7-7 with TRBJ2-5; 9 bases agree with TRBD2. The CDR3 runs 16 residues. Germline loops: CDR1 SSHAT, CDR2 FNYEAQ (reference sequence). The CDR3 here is CASSLGVSGGAETQYF. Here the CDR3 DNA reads TGTGCTAGCAGCTTAGGGGTTAGCGGGGGAGCGGAGACCCAGTACTTC.

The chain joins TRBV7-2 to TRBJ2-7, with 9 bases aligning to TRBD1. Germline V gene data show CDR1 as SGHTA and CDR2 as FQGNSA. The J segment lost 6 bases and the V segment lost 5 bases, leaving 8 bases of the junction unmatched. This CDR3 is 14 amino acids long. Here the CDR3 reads CASSLTGGGIEQYF. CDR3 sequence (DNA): TGTGCCAGCAGCCTTACAGGGGGCGGAATCGAGCAGTACTTC.

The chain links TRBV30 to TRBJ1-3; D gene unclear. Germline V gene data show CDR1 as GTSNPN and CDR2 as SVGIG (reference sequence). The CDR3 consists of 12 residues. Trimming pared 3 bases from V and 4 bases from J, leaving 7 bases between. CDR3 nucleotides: TGTGCCTGGAGCCTGAGCGGAAACACCATATATTTT. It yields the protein CAWSLSGNTIYF.

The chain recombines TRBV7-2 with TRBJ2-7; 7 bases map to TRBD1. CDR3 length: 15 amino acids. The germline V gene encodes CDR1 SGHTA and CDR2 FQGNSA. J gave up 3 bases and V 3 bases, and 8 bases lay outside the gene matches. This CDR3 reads CASSFKGDRHYEQYF. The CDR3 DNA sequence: TGTGCCAGCAGCTTTAAGGGGGACAGACACTACGAGCAGTACTTC.

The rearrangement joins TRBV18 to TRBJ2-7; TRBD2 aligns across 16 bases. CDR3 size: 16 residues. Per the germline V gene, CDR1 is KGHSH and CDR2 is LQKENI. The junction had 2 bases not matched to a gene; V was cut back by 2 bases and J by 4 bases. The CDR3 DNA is TGTGCCAGCTCACCAGGGACTAGCGGGAGGGAGTACGAGCAGTACTTC. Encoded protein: CASSPGTSGREYEQYF.

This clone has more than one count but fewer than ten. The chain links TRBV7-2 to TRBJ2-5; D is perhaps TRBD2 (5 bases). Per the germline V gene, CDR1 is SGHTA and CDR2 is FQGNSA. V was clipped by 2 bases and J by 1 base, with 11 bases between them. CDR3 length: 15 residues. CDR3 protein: CASSLMSGVQETQYF. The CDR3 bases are TGTGCCAGCAGCTTAATGAGCGGTGTCCAAGAGACCCAGTACTTC. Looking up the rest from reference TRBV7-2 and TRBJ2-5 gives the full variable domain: GAGVSQSPSNKVTEKGKDVELRCDPISGHTALYWYRQSLGQGLEFLIYFQGNSAPDKSGLPSDRFSAERTGGSVSTLTIQRTQQEDSAVYLCASSLMSGVQETQYFGPGTRLLVL.

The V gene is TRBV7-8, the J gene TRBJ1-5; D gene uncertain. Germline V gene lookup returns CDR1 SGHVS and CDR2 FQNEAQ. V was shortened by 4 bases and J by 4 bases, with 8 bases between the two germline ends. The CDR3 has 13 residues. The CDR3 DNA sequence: TGTGCCAGCAGCTCCCCCCCGAATCAGCCCCAGCATTTT. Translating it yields CASSSPPNQPQHF. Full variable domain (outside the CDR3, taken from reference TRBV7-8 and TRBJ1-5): GAGVSQSPRYKVAKRGQDVALRCDPISGHVSLFWYQQALGQGPEFLTYFQNEAQLDKSGLPSDRFFAERPEGSVSTLKIQRTQQEDSAVYLCASSSPPNQPQHFGDGTRLSIL.

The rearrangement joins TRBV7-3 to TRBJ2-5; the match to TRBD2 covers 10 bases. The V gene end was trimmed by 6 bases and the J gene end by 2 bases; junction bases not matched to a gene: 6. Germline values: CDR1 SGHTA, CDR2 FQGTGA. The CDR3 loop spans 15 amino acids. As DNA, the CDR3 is TGTGCCAGCAGGGTGACTAGCGGGCCTCAAGAGACCCAGTACTTC. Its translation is CASRVTSGPQETQYF.

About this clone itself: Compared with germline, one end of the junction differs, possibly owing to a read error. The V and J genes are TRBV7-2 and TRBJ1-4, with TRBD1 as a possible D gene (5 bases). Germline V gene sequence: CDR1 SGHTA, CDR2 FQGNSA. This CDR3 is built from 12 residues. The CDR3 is CASSPQAGLRVF. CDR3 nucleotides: TGTGCCAGCAGCCCTCAGGCAGGGTTACGCGTTTTT.

CDR3 residues: CASRPLTGQGGYTF. The CDR3 nucleotides are TGTGCCAGCAGACCCCTGACAGGGCAGGGTGGCTACACCTTC. The rearrangement links TRBV5-8 to TRBJ1-2; 7 bases are a match to TRBD1. CDR1 is SGHTS, CDR2 YDEGEE, per germline. V lost 5 bases and J lost 7; bases outside the gene matches: 11. This CDR3 region has 14 residues.

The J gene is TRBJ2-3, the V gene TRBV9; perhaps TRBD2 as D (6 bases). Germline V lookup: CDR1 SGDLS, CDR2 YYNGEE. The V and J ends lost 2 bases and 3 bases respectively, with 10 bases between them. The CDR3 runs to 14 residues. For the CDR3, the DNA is TGTGCCAGCAGCGTCGGGGGTGTGACAGATACGCAGTATTTT. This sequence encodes CASSVGGVTDTQYF.

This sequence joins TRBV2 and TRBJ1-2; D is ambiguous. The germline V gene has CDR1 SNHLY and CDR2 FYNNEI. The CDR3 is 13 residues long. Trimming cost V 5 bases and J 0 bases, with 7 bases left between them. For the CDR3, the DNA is TGTGCCAGCAGTTCCGGGACTAACTATGGCTACACCTTC. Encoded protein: CASSSGTNYGYTF.

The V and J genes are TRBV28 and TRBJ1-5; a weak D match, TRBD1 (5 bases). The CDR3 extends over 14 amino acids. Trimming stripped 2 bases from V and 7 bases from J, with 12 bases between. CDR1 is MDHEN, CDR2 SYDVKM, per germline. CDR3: CASSLGSGGQPQHF. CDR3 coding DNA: TGTGCCAGCAGTTTAGGCTCCGGGGGGCAGCCCCAGCATTTT.

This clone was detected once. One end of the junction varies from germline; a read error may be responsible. This CDR3 reads CASSPYGTRPISGANGLTF. In nucleotides, the CDR3 is TGTGCCAGCAGCCCGTATGGGACTAGGCCTATCTCTGGGGCCAACGGCCTGACTTTC. The chain uses TRBV5-4 and TRBJ2-6; 8 bases are shared with TRBD2. Germline values: CDR1 SGHNT, CDR2 YYREEE (reference sequence). CDR3 size: 19 residues. Combining the CDR3 with reference TRBV5-4 and TRBJ2-6 gives the whole variable domain ETGVTQSPTHLIKTRGQQVTLRCSSQSGHNTVSWYQQALGQGPQFIFQYYREEENGRGNFPPRFSGLQFPNYSSELNVNALELDDSALYLCASSPYGTRPISGANGLTFGAGSRLTVL.

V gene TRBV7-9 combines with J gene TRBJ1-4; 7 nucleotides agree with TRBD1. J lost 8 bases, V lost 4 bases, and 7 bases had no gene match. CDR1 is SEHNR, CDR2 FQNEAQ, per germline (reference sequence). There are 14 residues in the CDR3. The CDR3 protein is CASSYKGAREKLFF. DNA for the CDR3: TGTGCCAGCAGCTACAAGGGGGCTCGGGAAAAACTGTTTTTT. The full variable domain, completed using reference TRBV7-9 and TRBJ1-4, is DTGVSQNPRHKITKRGQNVTFRCDPISEHNRLYWYRQTLGQGPEFLTYFQNEAQLEKSRLLSDRFSAERPKGSFSTLEIQRTEQGDSAMYLCASSYKGAREKLFFGSGTQLSVL.

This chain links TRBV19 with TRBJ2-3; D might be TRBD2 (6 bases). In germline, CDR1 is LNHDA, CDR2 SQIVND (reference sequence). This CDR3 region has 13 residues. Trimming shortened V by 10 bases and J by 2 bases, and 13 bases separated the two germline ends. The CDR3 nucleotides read TGTGCCAACCGTCGGGAGCCCACAGATACGCAGTATTTT. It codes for CANRREPTDTQYF. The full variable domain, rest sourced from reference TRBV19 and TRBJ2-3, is DGGITQSPKYLFRKEGQNVTLSCEQNLNHDAMYWYRQDPGQGLRLIYYSQIVNDFQKGDIAEGYSVSREKKESFPLTVTSAQKNPTAFYLCANRREPTDTQYFGPGTRLTVL.